What follows are 25 T cell receptor beta chains derived from one specimen sequenced in a study of blood T cell repertoires in COVID-19. Assay: immunoSEQ multiplex PCR; the TCRdb copy retains only in-frame clones and omits some. The table records around 180,000 clones, roughly four fifths of them present only once. The sequencing input was PBMCs or T cells enriched from blood (not recorded which). All receptors derive from a man aged 45-65 years who had recovered from COVID-19.

V is TRBV2 and J is TRBJ1-6; D is unresolved. Germline CDR1 reads SNHLY; CDR2 reads FYNNEI. Trimming left V 7 bases short and J 8 bases short, with 12 bases between. This CDR3 has 13 amino acids. The CDR3 loop is CASTRERDSPLHF. The CDR3 nucleotides read TGTGCCAGCACCCGGGAGCGGGATTCACCCCTCCACTTT.

The chain is built from TRBV6-5 and TRBJ1-1, with TRBD1 as a possible D gene (5 bases). The ends were cut back, 7 bases at V and 5 bases at J, with 17 bases in the middle. CDR1 is MNHEY and CDR2 is SVGAGI in the germline V gene. This CDR3 contains 14 residues. CDR3 nucleotide sequence: TGTGCCAGCAACTCCGGTGGGGGGTGGACTGAAGCTTTCTTT. Encoded protein: CASNSGGGWTEAFF.

The rearrangement links TRBV25-1 to TRBJ1-4, with 8 bases lining up with TRBD1. Germline V gives CDR1 MGHDK, CDR2 SYGVNS. The CDR3 has 17 amino acids. With 6 bases clipped from V and 0 bases from J, the junction kept 9 bases outside the gene matches. In nucleotides, the CDR3 is TGTGCCAGCAGCCCTCCCGCGACAGGGGCAACTAATGAAAAACTGTTTTTT. Protein: CASSPPATGATNEKLFF. Variable domain in full (rest from reference TRBV25-1 and TRBJ1-4): EADIYQTPRYLVIGTGKKITLECSQTMGHDKMYWYQQDPGMELHLIHYSYGVNSTEKGDLSSESTVSRIRTEHFPLTLESARPSHTSQYLCASSPPATGATNEKLFFGSGTQLSVL.

Only a few counts were recorded for this clone. The chain uses TRBV4-1 and TRBJ1-2; D is unclear. The CDR3 covers 17 residues. Trimming cost V 0 bases and J 6 bases, with 20 bases left between them. The V gene's germline CDR1 is MGHRA and CDR2 YSYEKL. The CDR3 sequence is CASSQDSRPRGNHGYTF. As DNA, the CDR3 is TGCGCCAGCAGCCAAGATTCCCGCCCCCGGGGAAATCATGGCTACACCTTC.

The V gene is TRBV2, the J gene TRBJ2-5; TRBD2 is a possible D gene (5 bases). The CDR3 is 15 residues long. CDR1 SNHLY and CDR2 FYNNEI come from the germline V gene. Trimming pared 6 bases from V and 3 bases from J, leaving 17 bases between. CDR3 loop: CASRDFLAPKETQYF. As DNA, the CDR3 is TGTGCCAGCAGGGACTTCTTAGCGCCGAAAGAGACCCAGTACTTC. Variable domain in full (rest from reference TRBV2 and TRBJ2-5): EPEVTQTPSHQVTQMGQEVILRCVPISNHLYFYWYRQILGQKVEFLVSFYNNEISEKSEIFDDQFSVERPDGSNFTLKIRSTKLEDSAMYFCASRDFLAPKETQYFGPGTRLLVL.

As for this clone: Other DNA variants within this sample encode the same CDR3. This chain uses TRBV9 with TRBJ2-7, with D tentatively TRBD1 (6 bases). Trimming stripped 3 bases from V and 4 bases from J, with 11 bases between. CDR1 and CDR2 from the germline V gene are SGDLS and YYNGEE. This CDR3 comprises 13 residues. Here the CDR3 DNA reads TGTGCCAGCAGCGCCGGACAGCCATACGAGCAGTACTTC. This gives the protein CASSAGQPYEQYF. Drawing the rest from reference TRBV9 and TRBJ2-7, the complete variable domain is DSGVTQTPKHLITATGQRVTLRCSPRSGDLSVYWYQQSLDQGLQFLIQYYNGEERAKGNILERFSAQQFPDLHSELNLSSLELGDSALYFCASSAGQPYEQYFGPGTRLTVT.

Here the CDR3 DNA reads TGTGCCAGCTCACCAGGGGCCACTGGCTCTGGAAACACCATATATTTT. Amino acid sequence: CASSPGATGSGNTIYF. The chain links TRBV18 to TRBJ1-3; D may be TRBD1 (5 bases). This CDR3 region has 16 residues. Trimming removed 2 bases at V and 0 bases at J, with 11 bases between. CDR1 and CDR2 from the germline V gene are KGHSH and LQKENI.

The chain uses TRBV28 and TRBJ2-1, with 9 nucleotides matching TRBD1. The CDR3 sequence is 14 residues long. The J segment lost 7 bases and the V segment lost 6 bases, leaving 7 bases of the junction unmatched. CDR1 and CDR2 from the germline V gene are MDHEN and SYDVKM. CDR3 nucleotide sequence: TGTGCCAGCAGGGGGGACAGGGTGGGGAATGAGCAGTTCTTC. Protein sequence: CASRGDRVGNEQFF.

The V and J genes are TRBV29-1 and TRBJ2-1; 12 positions agree with TRBD2. CDR3 size: 16 residues. The V gene end was trimmed by 4 bases and the J gene end by 6 bases; junction bases not matched to a gene: 10. Germline V gene lookup returns CDR1 SQVTM and CDR2 ANQGSEA. The chain's CDR3 is CSVGLAGGPLANEQFF. CDR3 sequence (DNA): TGCAGCGTTGGGCTAGCGGGGGGGCCCTTGGCCAATGAGCAGTTCTTC.

This chain connects TRBV4-3 to TRBJ2-7, with TRBD2 matching 8 bases. Germline loops: CDR1 LGHNA, CDR2 YSLEER. The CDR3 is 15 amino acids. After removal of 1 base from V and 4 bases from J, the junction contained 6 bases not matched to a gene. The CDR3 bases are TGCGCCAGCAGCCAAGGAGCTAGCGGGCGATACGAGCAGTACTTC. Translation gives CASSQGASGRYEQYF.

The chain employs TRBV5-1 and TRBJ1-6; weak D call: TRBD1 (6 bases). Trimming removed 0 bases from V and 0 bases from J, with 13 bases in between. The germline V gene encodes CDR1 SGHRS and CDR2 YFSETQ. The CDR3 sequence is 18 residues long. The CDR3 DNA follows: TGCGCCAGCAGCTTGGTAGGACAGTTTAGCTCCTATAATTCACCCCTCCACTTT. This gives the protein CASSLVGQFSSYNSPLHF. Drawing the rest from reference TRBV5-1 and TRBJ1-6, the complete variable domain is KAGVTQTPRYLIKTRGQQVTLSCSPISGHRSVSWYQQTPGQGLQFLFEYFSETQRNKGNFPGRFSGRQFSNSRSEMNVSTLELGDSALYLCASSLVGQFSSYNSPLHFGNGTRLTVT.

The chain joins TRBV3-1 (or the pseudogene TRBV3-2) to TRBJ1-5; D uncertain. The CDR3 runs to 14 residues. Trimming took off 1 base at V and 6 bases at J, with 10 bases between the two ends. CDR1 and CDR2 from the germline V gene are LGHDT and YNNKEL (reference sequence). This CDR3 is CASSQGGVSQPQHF. The CDR3 DNA follows: TGTGCCAGCAGCCAAGGCGGGGTTAGTCAGCCCCAGCATTTT.

V gene TRBV6-1 combines with J gene TRBJ1-4; tentatively, D is TRBD1 (6 bases). CDR1 and CDR2 (germline): MNHNS, SASEGT. Between the trimmed V and J ends, which lost 1 base and 8 bases, there was a span of 14 bases. The CDR3 totals 15 residues. DNA for the CDR3: TGTGCCAGCAGTGAAGAAAAGGGGGGGGGAGAAAAACTGTTTTTT. Protein: CASSEEKGGGEKLFF.

This clone was seen once. The V call is TRBV3-1 (or the pseudogene TRBV3-2), the J call TRBJ2-1; 7 nucleotides match TRBD2. Germline V gene lookup returns CDR1 LGHDT and CDR2 YNNKEL (reference sequence). This CDR3 region has 15 residues. The V and J ends lost 4 bases and 5 bases, in that order; junction bases with no gene match: 8. CDR3 in amino acids: CASSPVRSGDNEQFF. The CDR3 DNA reads TGTGCCAGCAGCCCCGTCCGGAGCGGGGACAATGAGCAGTTCTTC.

The chain recombines TRBV5-1 with TRBJ1-2; TRBD1 is a possible D gene (5 bases). V dropped 0 bases and J dropped 7 bases, with 13 bases sitting between them. This CDR3 has 14 residues. The germline V gene has CDR1 SGHRS and CDR2 YFSETQ. CDR3 in amino acids: CASSLESGKGGYTF. As DNA, the CDR3 is TGCGCCAGCAGCTTGGAGTCAGGGAAAGGTGGCTACACCTTC.

The rearrangement links TRBV7-2 to TRBJ2-7; a possible D gene is TRBD1 (6 bases). Germline V gives CDR1 SGHTA, CDR2 FQGNSA. CDR3 length equals 15 residues. V dropped 5 bases and J dropped 2 bases, with 16 bases sitting between them. Here the CDR3 reads CASSLPGQGPYEQYF. In DNA form, the CDR3 reads TGTGCCAGCAGCCTTCCGGGACAAGGACCCTACGAGCAGTACTTC. Looking up the rest from reference TRBV7-2 and TRBJ2-7 gives the full variable domain: GAGVSQSPSNKVTEKGKDVELRCDPISGHTALYWYRQSLGQGLEFLIYFQGNSAPDKSGLPSDRFSAERTGGSVSTLTIQRTQQEDSAVYLCASSLPGQGPYEQYFGPGTRLTVT.

This chain connects TRBV5-6 to TRBJ1-6; D gene unclear. Germline V gene lookup returns CDR1 SGHDT and CDR2 YYEEEE. The CDR3 consists of 16 residues. Trimming removed 4 bases at V and 6 bases at J, with 17 bases between. CDR3 sequence reads: CASSQRTAAGNSPLHF. In nucleotides, the CDR3 is TGTGCCAGCAGCCAAAGGACGGCGGCGGGTAATTCACCCCTCCACTTT. Together with reference TRBV5-6 and TRBJ1-6, the CDR3 gives the full variable domain: DAGVTQSPTHLIKTRGQQVTLRCSPKSGHDTVSWYQQALGQGPQFIFQYYEEEERQRGNFPDRFSGHQFPNYSSELNVNALLLGDSALYLCASSQRTAAGNSPLHFGNGTRLTVT.

This clone came up a few times. This rearrangement joins TRBV3-1 (or the pseudogene TRBV3-2) to TRBJ2-3; TRBD2 matches at 8 bases. V trimming: 4 bases; J trimming: 8 bases; junction bases outside the gene matches: 17. The CDR3 consists of 17 residues. From germline, CDR1 is LGHDT and CDR2 YNNKEL (reference sequence). Here the CDR3 reads CASSPGLSGVKISTQYF. CDR3 bases: TGTGCCAGCAGCCCGGGGCTTAGCGGGGTCAAGATTAGTACGCAGTATTTT.

This clone occurred a few times. The CDR3 DNA reads TGTGCCTGGGCTGACCGGGTGGAGGGCTACACCTTC. Amino acids: CAWADRVEGYTF. The chain couples TRBV30 to TRBJ1-2, with unresolved D. Trimming stripped 5 bases from V and 8 bases from J, with 15 bases between. The CDR3 is made up of 12 amino acids. Germline V lookup: CDR1 GTSNPN, CDR2 SVGIG (reference sequence). Complete variable domain (other parts from reference TRBV30 and TRBJ1-2): SQTIHQWPATLVQPVGSPLSLECTVEGTSNPNLYWYRQAAGRGLQLLFYSVGIGQISSEVPQNLSASRPQDRQFILSSKKLLLSDSGFYLCAWADRVEGYTFGSGTRLTVV.

The chain combines TRBV10-1 with TRBJ1-2, with TRBD1 matching over 9 bases. V lost 6 bases and J lost 2; bases outside the gene matches: 16. Germline V gives CDR1 WNHNN, CDR2 SYGVQD (reference sequence). The CDR3 extends over 18 amino acids. CDR3 in DNA: TGCGCCAGCAGGGAGACGGGACAGGGAGGCGTAGTAAACTATGGCTACACCTTC. This gives the protein CASRETGQGGVVNYGYTF.

This clone was seen a few times. The chain combines TRBV3-1 (or the pseudogene TRBV3-2) with TRBJ1-2; tentatively, D is TRBD1 (5 bases). Looked up from germline, CDR1 is LGHDT and CDR2 is YNNKEL (reference sequence). Trimming took 1 base from V and 4 from J, leaving 10 bases between them. This CDR3 comprises 14 residues. CDR3 region: CASSQVSRVYGYTF. DNA of the CDR3: TGTGCCAGCAGCCAAGTCTCCAGGGTCTATGGCTACACCTTC.

The rearrangement links TRBV7-3 to TRBJ1-1, with a possible D match to TRBD1 (6 bases). The CDR3 is 16 amino acids. V was shortened by 6 bases and J by 1 base, with 18 bases between the two germline ends. CDR1 and CDR2 (germline): SGHTA, FQGTGA. This chain's CDR3 is CASRKQAGDKNTEAFF. The CDR3, as DNA: TGTGCCAGCAGGAAGCAGGCGGGGGACAAGAACACTGAAGCTTTCTTT.

J is TRBJ1-3 and V is TRBV4-2; the D gene is possibly TRBD1 (5 bases). Germline assignment: CDR1 LGHNA and CDR2 YNFKEQ. The CDR3 spans 15 residues. Trimming removed 0 bases from V and 2 bases from J, with 8 bases in between. The CDR3 reads CASSQEPGPGNTIYF. CDR3 in DNA: TGTGCCAGCAGCCAAGAGCCAGGGCCTGGAAACACCATATATTTT.

V and J are TRBV18 and TRBJ2-7, with 12 bases aligning to TRBD1. There are 14 residues in the CDR3. Germline CDR1 KGHSH, CDR2 LQKENI. The V and J ends lost 6 bases and 1 base, in that order; junction bases with no gene match: 1. The CDR3 loop reads CASSGQGASYEQYF. The CDR3 DNA reads as TGTGCCAGCTCGGGACAGGGGGCGTCCTACGAGCAGTACTTC.

This clone appeared once. J is TRBJ1-1 and V is TRBV5-5; a possible D gene is TRBD1 (5 bases). CDR1 SGHKS and CDR2 YYEKEE come from the germline V gene (reference sequence). This CDR3 is 16 amino acids long. V dropped 6 bases and J dropped 2 bases, with 20 bases sitting between them. CDR3 bases: TGTGCCAGCATCGAGACGCCCAGGGCCTTAAACACTGAAGCTTTCTTT. Protein: CASIETPRALNTEAFF. Drawing the rest from reference TRBV5-5 and TRBJ1-1, the complete variable domain is DAGVTQSPTHLIKTRGQQVTLRCSPISGHKSVSWYQQVLGQGPQFIFQYYEKEERGRGNFPDRFSARQFPNYSSELNVNALLLGDSALYLCASIETPRALNTEAFFGQGTRLTVV.